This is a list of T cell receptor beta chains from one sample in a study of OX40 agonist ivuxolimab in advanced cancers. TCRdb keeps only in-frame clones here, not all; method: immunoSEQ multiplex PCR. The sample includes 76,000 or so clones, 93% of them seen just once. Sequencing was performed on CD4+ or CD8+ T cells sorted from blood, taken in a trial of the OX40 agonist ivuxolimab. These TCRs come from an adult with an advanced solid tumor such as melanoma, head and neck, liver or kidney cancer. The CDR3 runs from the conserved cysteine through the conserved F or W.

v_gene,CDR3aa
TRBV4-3,CASSPVGGNTGELFF
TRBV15,CATSRVGGAEQYF
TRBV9,CASTFDRGTGANVLTF
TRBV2,CASSIGTGDGYTF
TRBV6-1,CASSERDGNYEQYF
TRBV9,CASSYQFGEQETQYF
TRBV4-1,CASSQEGGTGELFF
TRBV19,CASSAHSGDGYTF
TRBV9,CASSVGSGVYEQYF
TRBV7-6,CASSPRTGNTIYF
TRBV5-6,CASSWTSDYNEQFF
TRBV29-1,CSVGGTGREGYTF
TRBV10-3,CAISPKGEETQYF
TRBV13,CASSLAGTGTAEQFF
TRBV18,CASSPLPGQGARRTDTQYF
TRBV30,CAVLAKDSSYEQYF
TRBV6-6,CASSYGDGYTF
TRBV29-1,CSVEVYGQGACTEAFF
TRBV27,CASSLGVNEQFF
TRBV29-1,CSVEWGMGGTDTQYF
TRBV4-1,CASSQDINSYNEQFF
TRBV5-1,CASSSAGYEQYF
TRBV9,CASSGLSTGRSDTQYF
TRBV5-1,CASSLAGVLTDTQYF
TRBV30,CACDTDTQYF
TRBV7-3,CASSLVKGLAVYGELFF
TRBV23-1,CASSQSGGQGGGKDYGYTF
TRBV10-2,CASTPGISNQPQHF
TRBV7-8,CASSLARGGRETQYF